Presented here are 18 T cell receptor beta chains from one specimen sequenced in a study of blood T cell repertoires in COVID-19. Method: immunoSEQ multiplex PCR; TCRdb's copy keeps in-frame clones and lacks some. Altogether about 45,000 clones are present, over 70% being singletons, with the ten largest covering approximately 5%. Sequenced sample: peripheral blood. These receptor sequences come from a human donor in a cohort sampled during active COVID-19.

The J gene is TRBJ2-7, the V gene TRBV5-1; 7 positions agree with TRBD2. V shed 4 bases and J 0 bases; nucleotides not matched to a gene: 4. This CDR3 is built from 14 residues. Germline CDR1 and CDR2: SGHRS and YFSETQ. The CDR3: CASSVSGLSYEQYF. Written as DNA, the CDR3 is TGCGCCAGCAGCGTTAGCGGGCTCTCCTACGAGCAGTACTTC.

V gene TRBV28 combines with J gene TRBJ1-1; D gene ambiguous. The CDR3 is made up of 13 amino acids. Germline V gene sequence: CDR1 MDHEN, CDR2 SYDVKM. V shed 3 bases and J shed 1 base, with 6 bases lying between them. This chain's CDR3 is CASSFVGNTEAFF. CDR3 in DNA: TGTGCCAGCAGTTTTGTCGGGAACACTGAAGCTTTCTTT.

This sequence joins TRBV28 and TRBJ1-1; D perhaps matches TRBD1 (6 bases). V was pared by 6 bases and J by 1 base, with 12 bases between. The CDR3 is 14 residues long. Germline V gene data show CDR1 as MDHEN and CDR2 as SYDVKM. CDR3 protein: CASSTGTKNTEAFF. CDR3 DNA sequence: TGTGCCAGCAGCACCGGGACAAAGAACACTGAAGCTTTCTTT.

The chain is built from TRBV19 and TRBJ2-7, with 9 positions matching TRBD1. With V trimmed by 4 bases and J by 0 bases, 10 bases remained unmatched. The CDR3 totals 17 residues. Germline V lookup: CDR1 LNHDA, CDR2 SQIVND (reference sequence). CDR3 coding DNA: TGTGCCAGTAGTACCGGATATGGGACAGGGAGCTCCTACGAGCAGTACTTC. Protein: CASSTGYGTGSSYEQYF.

V gene TRBV28 combines with J gene TRBJ1-2; D not certain. The CDR3 has 13 residues. Trimming took off 2 bases at V and 2 bases at J, with 6 bases between the two ends. Germline V CDR1 and CDR2: MDHEN, SYDVKM. The CDR3 spells CASSLTGNYGYTF. The CDR3 DNA reads as TGTGCCAGCAGTTTAACGGGGAACTATGGCTACACCTTC.

In nucleotides, the CDR3 is TGTGCCAGCAGTTCTAGCGGGAGGGTCAATGAGCAGTTCTTC. Protein: CASSSSGRVNEQFF. The V gene is TRBV11-3, the J gene TRBJ2-1, with 12 bases identical to TRBD2. CDR3 length: 14 residues. Losses at the gene ends were 6 bases for V and 6 bases for J; bases not matched to a gene: 3. The germline V gene has CDR1 SGHNT and CDR2 YENEEA.

This chain uses TRBV28 with TRBJ1-2; 7 nucleotides agree with TRBD1. This CDR3 has 13 amino acids. V was clipped by 3 bases and J by 2 bases; unmatched bases: 0. Germline lookup yields CDR1 MDHEN and CDR2 SYDVKM. The CDR3, as DNA: TGTGCCAGCAGTTTGGACAGGAACTATGGCTACACCTTC. It encodes CASSLDRNYGYTF.

The chain uses TRBV28 and TRBJ2-2; TRBD2 is a possible D gene (5 bases). Trimming took off 2 bases at V and 0 bases at J, with 7 bases between the two ends. The CDR3 consists of 15 residues. Germline loops: CDR1 MDHEN, CDR2 SYDVKM. For the CDR3, the DNA is TGTGCCAGCAGTTTAACGGGGACGAACACCGGGGAGCTGTTTTTT. Protein: CASSLTGTNTGELFF.

This clone was found a few times. V gene TRBV2 combines with J gene TRBJ2-7; the match to TRBD1 covers 8 bases. The ends lost 1 base at V and 3 bases at J; junction bases unmatched: 8. Germline V gives CDR1 SNHLY, CDR2 FYNNEI. CDR3 size: 16 residues. This CDR3 is CASSEGGLGQGYEQYF. The CDR3 DNA follows: TGTGCCAGCAGTGAAGGGGGCCTCGGACAGGGCTACGAGCAGTACTTC.

The table lists this clone with a few counts. The chain links TRBV6-2 or TRBV6-3 to TRBJ2-7, with TRBD2 matching 11 bases. The ends lost 6 bases at V and 2 bases at J; junction bases unmatched: 12. This CDR3 contains 17 residues. Germline values: CDR1 MNHEY, CDR2 SVGEGT. In DNA, the CDR3 is TGTGCCAGCAGCGGGACTAGCGGCCTACGATTTCCCTACGAGCAGTACTTC. Protein: CASSGTSGLRFPYEQYF.

This chain links TRBV5-3 with TRBJ2-3; possible D gene TRBD2, 6 bases. TRBV5-3 is filed as an ORF, its function uncertain. Trimming removed 1 base from V and 8 bases from J, with 17 bases in between. The CDR3 runs to 15 residues. CDR3 residues: CARSLRETSLGTQYF. The CDR3 coding sequence is TGTGCCAGAAGCTTGCGGGAGACTTCCCTCGGTACGCAGTATTTT.

J is TRBJ1-5 and V is TRBV30; a weak D match, TRBD1 (5 bases). Per the germline V gene, CDR1 is GTSNPN and CDR2 is SVGIG (reference sequence). Trimming pared 1 base from V and 0 bases from J, leaving 10 bases between. The CDR3 spans 15 residues. CDR3 loop: CAWSEGITSNQPQHF. CDR3 nucleotides: TGTGCCTGGAGTGAGGGGATAACTAGCAATCAGCCCCAGCATTTT.

CDR3 region: CATSDWTGVPGANVLTF. CDR3 bases: TGTGCCACCAGTGACTGGACAGGGGTGCCTGGGGCCAACGTCCTGACTTTC. J is TRBJ2-6 and V is TRBV24-1, with TRBD1 matching 9 bases. Germline CDR1 KGHDR, CDR2 SFDVKD. The CDR3 is 17 residues long. V lost 4 bases to trimming and J lost 2 bases; unmatched junction nucleotides: 5.

The chain uses TRBV6-1 and TRBJ2-1; D perhaps matches TRBD1 (6 bases). This CDR3 has 14 residues. Deletions cut 3 bases from V and 9 bases from J, with 15 bases between. The V gene's germline CDR1 is MNHNS and CDR2 SASEGT. The CDR3 DNA sequence: TGTGCCAGCAGTGACCGCAGCAGGGGTGGTGAGCAGTTCTTC. Translation: CASSDRSRGGEQFF.

The V gene is TRBV7-3, the J gene TRBJ2-3; no firm D call. The CDR3 is 16 residues long. Germline V lookup: CDR1 SGHTA, CDR2 FQGTGA. Trimming left V 3 bases short and J 3 bases short, with 16 bases between. The CDR3 sequence: CASSFSNRGRTDTQYF. The CDR3 nucleotides read TGTGCCAGCAGCTTCAGTAATCGAGGAAGGACAGATACGCAGTATTTT.

The chain is built from TRBV4-1 and TRBJ1-3, with D possibly TRBD1 on 5 matching bases. The CDR3 loop spans 18 amino acids. Germline V CDR1 and CDR2: MGHRA, YSYEKL. V lost 4 bases and J lost 2, with 21 bases in between. CDR3 in DNA: TGCGCCAGCAGCCTCTCAGCAGACAGTTTGGAGCCTGGAAACACCATATATTTT. Translating gives CASSLSADSLEPGNTIYF.

The gene calls are TRBV11-3 and TRBJ2-2; no firm D call. The V end was cut by 0 bases, the J end by 5 bases, with 7 bases between. The germline V gene has CDR1 SGHNT and CDR2 YENEEA. The CDR3 length is 14 residues. CDR3: CASSLDEVTGELFF. The CDR3 DNA sequence: TGTGCCAGCAGCTTAGATGAGGTGACCGGGGAGCTGTTTTTT.

This clone was picked up one time. The V gene is TRBV7-6, the J gene TRBJ2-7; 9 bases map to TRBD1. CDR3 length: 16 residues. Germline V gene data show CDR1 as SGHVS and CDR2 as FNYEAQ. V lost 0 bases, J lost 0 bases, and 3 bases stayed unmatched. The CDR3 DNA sequence: TGTGCCAGCAGCTTAGCGGCGGGACAGGGCTCCTACGAGCAGTACTTC. Translation: CASSLAAGQGSYEQYF.